Reported below is one T cell receptor (beta chain). Its antigen remains unidentified. RNA transcripts were the template for amplifying TCR beta CDR3 regions. The TCR CDR3 first-round RT-PCR relied on the HTBI primer set. TCRdb ran MiXCR on the multiplex PCR reads and lists one entry per CDR3 protein. The sample lists hundreds of thousands of distinct CDR3 sequences, 35% to 40% occurring once. Stable hyperthyroidism: no ophthalmopathy progression over 18 months of follow-up. Patients aged 18 to 65 with hyperthyroidism were newly diagnosed, with duration under 2 months. This entry belongs to a study of T cells in Graves' hyperthyroidism and ophthalmopathy. General study points: Before onset, ophthalmopathy was predicted by the model a median 6.5 months earlier. Ophthalmopathy was separated from stable hyperthyroidism by a 13 V-J model.

The receptor's source is a man younger than 35 with Graves' hyperthyroidism. The sample consisted of blood.

The CDR3 DNA reads TGTGCCAGCAGCTTATCTGGACAGCAGGGAAGGCACGGCTACACCTTC. Protein sequence: CASSLSGQQGRHGYTF. This chain connects TRBV5-4 to TRBJ1-2, with D possibly matching TRBD1 (6 bases). V gave up 2 bases and J gave up 8 bases, with 22 bases separating them. CDR1 SGHNT and CDR2 YYREEE come from the germline V gene (reference sequence). The CDR3 runs to 16 residues. Combining the CDR3 with reference TRBV5-4 and TRBJ1-2 gives the whole variable domain ETGVTQSPTHLIKTRGQQVTLRCSSQSGHNTVSWYQQALGQGPQFIFQYYREEENGRGNFPPRFSGLQFPNYSSELNVNALELDDSALYLCASSLSGQQGRHGYTFGSGTRLTVV.